This T cell receptor (beta chain) originates from a study of blood T cell repertoires in COVID-19. In the study overall: Samples representing acute and convalescent COVID-19 were sourced from the United States, Italy and Spain. T cells, B-cell-depleted T cells, or PBMCs provided the cDNA or gDNA that served as material.

The CDR3 spans 13 residues. V dropped 3 bases and J dropped 0 bases, with 4 bases sitting between them. CDR1 is SGHNT and CDR2 is YENEEA in the germline V gene. Recruited during active infection, patients (from Seattle) were subsequently followed longitudinally. Original methodology: From reference gene primer amplification, estimates of nucleated cell counts were derived. Assay: immunoSEQ multiplex PCR; the TCRdb copy retains only in-frame clones and omits some. Clonal size and the V and J genes are those of that table, whereas D and trimming came from the DNA. The table has some 190,000 clones, 82% seen once.

The receptor's source is an older woman with COVID-19, enrolled during active disease. The rearrangement joins TRBV11-3 to TRBJ2-3, with D unresolved. The sample taken for sequencing was peripheral blood. The CDR3 nucleotides are TGTGCCAGCAGCTTTCCTAGCACAGATACGCAGTATTTT. It encodes CASSFPSTDTQYF. The variable domain in full, with the rest retrieved from reference TRBV11-3 and TRBJ2-3, is EAGVVQSPRYKIIEKKQPVAFWCNPISGHNTLYWYLQNLGQGPELLIRYENEEAVDDSQLPKDRFSAERLKGVDSTLKIQPAELGDSAVYLCASSFPSTDTQYFGPGTRLTVL.